This entry features one T cell receptor beta chain sequence. These data belong to a study of blood T cells in healthy people across ages. Primed by a sample-barcoded 5' primer and a J-beta primer mix, a second PCR proceeded for 7 to 11 cycles. TCRdb processed the 5' RACE reads anew with MiXCR; each CDR3 protein has one entry. The repertoire holds about 670,000 distinct CDR3 sequences, with 40% to 45% as singletons. Trimming cost V 0 bases and J 0 bases, with 3 bases left between them. Looked up from germline, CDR1 is WSHSY and CDR2 is SAAADI. The CDR3 sequence is 14 residues long. This clonotype originated in an elderly man in good health. Sequenced: blood. J is TRBJ1-5 and V is TRBV10-2; D unclear. CDR3 protein: CASSESHSNQPQHF. The CDR3 DNA is TGCGCCAGCAGTGAGTCCCATAGCAATCAGCCCCAGCATTTT.